This T cell receptor beta chain emerged from a study of T-cell memory formation after mild COVID-19. Study-wide background: Clusters were largely donor specific.

For this clonotype: What it recognizes is unknown.

5'RACE with constant-segment primers built TCRalpha and TCRbeta cDNA libraries with UMIs. TCRdb reanalysed the 5' RACE reads using MiXCR and keeps one entry per CDR3 protein. This sample carries about 350,000 distinct CDR3 sequences, roughly an eighth of them seen once, and the ten largest clones take 22%. Study-wide results and limits: A second wave of clones peaked on day 37, and their SARS-CoV-2 specificity went unconfirmed.

The V gene lost 5 bases and the J gene lost 0 bases, with 14 bases spanning the gap. This CDR3 has 16 residues. The sample was PBMCs or a T cell subset sorted from them (not recorded which). The source is a man aged 18 to 29 who had mild COVID-19 (a few samples of this study predate the infection). Cell type and time point are not known. The chain uses TRBV12-3 or TRBV12-4 and TRBJ2-1, with D possibly TRBD1 on 6 matching bases. The CDR3, as DNA: TGTGCCAGCAGTCCCGGACAGCTGAGCTCCTACAATGAGCAGTTCTTC. Its protein is CASSPGQLSSYNEQFF.